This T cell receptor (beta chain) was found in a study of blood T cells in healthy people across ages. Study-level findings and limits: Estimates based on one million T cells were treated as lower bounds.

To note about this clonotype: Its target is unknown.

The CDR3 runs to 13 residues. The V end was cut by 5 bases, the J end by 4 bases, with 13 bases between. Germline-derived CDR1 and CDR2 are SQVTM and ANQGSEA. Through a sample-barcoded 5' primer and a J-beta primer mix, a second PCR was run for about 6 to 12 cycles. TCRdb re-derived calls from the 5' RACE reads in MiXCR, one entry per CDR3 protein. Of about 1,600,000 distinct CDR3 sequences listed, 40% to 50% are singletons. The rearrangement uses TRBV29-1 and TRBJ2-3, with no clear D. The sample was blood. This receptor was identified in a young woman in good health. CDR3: CSVLGRLADTQYF. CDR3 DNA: TGCAGCGTTCTGGGTCGGCTTGCAGATACGCAGTATTTT.